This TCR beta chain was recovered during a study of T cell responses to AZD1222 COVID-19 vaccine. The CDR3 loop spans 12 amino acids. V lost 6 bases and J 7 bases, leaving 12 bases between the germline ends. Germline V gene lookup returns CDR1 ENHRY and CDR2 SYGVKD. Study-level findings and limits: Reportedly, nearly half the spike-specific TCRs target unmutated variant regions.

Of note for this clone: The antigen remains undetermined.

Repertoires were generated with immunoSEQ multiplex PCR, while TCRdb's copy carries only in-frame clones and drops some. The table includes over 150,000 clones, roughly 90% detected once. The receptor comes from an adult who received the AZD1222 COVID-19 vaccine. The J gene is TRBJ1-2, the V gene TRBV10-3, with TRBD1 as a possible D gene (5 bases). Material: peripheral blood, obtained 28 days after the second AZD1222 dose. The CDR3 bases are TGTGCCATCAGACTACAGGATTCTGGCTACACCTTC. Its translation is CAIRLQDSGYTF.